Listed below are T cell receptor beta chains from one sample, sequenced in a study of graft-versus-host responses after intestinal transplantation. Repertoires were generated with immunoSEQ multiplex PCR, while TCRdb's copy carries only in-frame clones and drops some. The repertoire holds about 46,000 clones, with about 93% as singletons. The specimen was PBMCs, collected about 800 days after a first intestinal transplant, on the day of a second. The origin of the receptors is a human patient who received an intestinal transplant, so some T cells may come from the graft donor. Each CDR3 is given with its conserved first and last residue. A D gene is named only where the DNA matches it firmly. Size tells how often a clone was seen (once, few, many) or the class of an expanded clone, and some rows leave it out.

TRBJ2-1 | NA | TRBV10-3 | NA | TGTGCCGCTGGGGGCAGCGTCGATAGCTCCTACAATGAGCAGTTCTTC | CAAGGSVDSSYNEQFF
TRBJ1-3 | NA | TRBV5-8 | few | TGTGCCAGCAGCTTTCTCTTATACACCATATATTTT | CASSFLLYTIYF
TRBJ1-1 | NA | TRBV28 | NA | TGTGCCAGCACCGCCCTCGGACGAACCACTGAAGCTTTCTTT | CASTALGRTTEAFF
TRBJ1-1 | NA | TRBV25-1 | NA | TGTGCCAGCAGATCCGTGGAATACTCTGAAGCTTTCTTT | CASRSVEYSEAFF
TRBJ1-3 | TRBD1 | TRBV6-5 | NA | TGTGCCAGCATTGGACAGGGGGCAAACACCATATATTTT | CASIGQGANTIYF
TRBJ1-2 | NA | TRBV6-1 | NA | TGTGCCAGCAGTATACAGTCACCTTATGGCTACACCTTC | CASSIQSPYGYTF
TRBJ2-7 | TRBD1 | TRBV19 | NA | TGTGCCAGTGCATCCGCAGGACAGGGGGCCTACGAGCAGTACTTC | CASASAGQGAYEQYF
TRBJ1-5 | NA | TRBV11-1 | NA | TGTGCCAGCAGCTCCGGTGGTCAGCCCCAGCATTTT | CASSSGGQPQHF
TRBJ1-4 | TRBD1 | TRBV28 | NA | TGTGCCAGCAGTTTACAGGGGGCTTTAACTAATGAAAAACTGTTTTTT | CASSLQGALTNEKLFF
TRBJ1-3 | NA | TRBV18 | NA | TGTGCCAGCTCACCACCGGGCGGTTATGGCGGAAACACCATATATTTT | CASSPPGGYGGNTIYF
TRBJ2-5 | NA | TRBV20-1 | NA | TGCAGTGCTAGTCTAGAGACCCAGTACTTC | CSASLETQYF
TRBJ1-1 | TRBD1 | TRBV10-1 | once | TGCGCCAGCAGTGAAAGTACAGGGGGCAGAGCTTTCTTT | CASSESTGGRAFF